This TCR beta chain was profiled in a study of blood T cell repertoires in COVID-19. On the study more broadly: Specimens from acute and convalescent COVID-19 originated in the United States, Italy and Spain.

Each recovered donor of Cohort 3 presented with two negative PCRs, clearance, or symptom resolution. Trimming at V came to 4 bases and at J to 3 bases, leaving 6 bases not matched to a gene. The CDR3 extends over 14 amino acids. Per the germline V gene, CDR1 is SGHRS and CDR2 is YFSETQ. Data came from immunoSEQ multiplex PCR; TCRdb stores just in-frame clones and leaves some out. The data contain about 250,000 clones, over 75% of them seen just once; the ten biggest clones take up under 3%. Sequencing was done on a sample of PBMCs or T cells enriched from blood (not recorded which). The source is a woman under 30 who had recovered from COVID-19. The rearrangement uses TRBV5-1 and TRBJ1-2; TRBD1 agrees at 7 bases. CDR3: CASSTLTGDYGYTF. The CDR3 DNA sequence: TGCGCCAGCAGCACCTTAACAGGGGACTATGGCTACACCTTC.